What follows is one T cell receptor beta chain and its context. Its target is unknown. Measured with immunoSEQ multiplex PCR; TCRdb has only the in-frame clones, and not every one. This sample carries around 9,500 clones, with less than 2% going to the ten biggest clones. This specimen belongs to a study of synovial regulatory T cells in juvenile arthritis. The iaTreg subset was defined as HLA-DR+ Treg cells. Germline lookup yields CDR1 LGHNA and CDR2 YNFKEQ. The CDR3 length is 17 residues. No DNA sequence was recorded. Broader study findings: Across patients, iaTreg TCR repertoires were mostly private, partly shared with synovial Teff and blood CPL. Blood Treg cells that were inflammation-associated showed lower TCR diversity than other blood Treg cells.

This TCR derives from a donor between 2 and 29 years old with juvenile idiopathic arthritis. The chain carries TRBV4-2 and TRBJ2-3; TCRdb's D gene call, TRBD2, goes unchecked for lack of DNA. Sample: Treg cells from blood. Subset denoted: HLA-DR+ inflammation-associated blood Treg cells. CDR3 in amino acids: CASSQDSQSASTDTQYF.